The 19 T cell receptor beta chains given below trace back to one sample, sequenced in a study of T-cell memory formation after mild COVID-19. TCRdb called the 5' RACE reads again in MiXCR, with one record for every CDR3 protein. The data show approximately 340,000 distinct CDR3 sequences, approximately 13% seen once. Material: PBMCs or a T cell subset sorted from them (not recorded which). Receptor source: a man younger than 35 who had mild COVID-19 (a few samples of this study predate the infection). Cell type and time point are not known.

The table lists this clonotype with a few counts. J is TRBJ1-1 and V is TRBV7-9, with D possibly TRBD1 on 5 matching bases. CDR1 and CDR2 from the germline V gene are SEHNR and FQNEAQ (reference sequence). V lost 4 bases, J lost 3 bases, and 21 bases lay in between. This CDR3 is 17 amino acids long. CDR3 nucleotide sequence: TGTGCCAGCAGCTCTCTTCGGGGCGACCAAGGTGACACTGAAGCTTTCTTT. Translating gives CASSSLRGDQGDTEAFF. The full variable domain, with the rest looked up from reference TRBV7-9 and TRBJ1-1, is DTGVSQNPRHKITKRGQNVTFRCDPISEHNRLYWYRQTLGQGPEFLTYFQNEAQLEKSRLLSDRFSAERPKGSFSTLEIQRTEQGDSAMYLCASSSLRGDQGDTEAFFGQGTRLTVV.

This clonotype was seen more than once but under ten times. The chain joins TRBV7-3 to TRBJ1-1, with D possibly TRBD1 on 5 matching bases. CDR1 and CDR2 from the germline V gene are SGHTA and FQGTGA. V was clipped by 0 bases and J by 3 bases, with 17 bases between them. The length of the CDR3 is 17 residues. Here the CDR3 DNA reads TGTGCCAGCAGCTTAACGGGAGACGCCTGGGGGTACACTGAAGCTTTCTTT. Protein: CASSLTGDAWGYTEAFF.

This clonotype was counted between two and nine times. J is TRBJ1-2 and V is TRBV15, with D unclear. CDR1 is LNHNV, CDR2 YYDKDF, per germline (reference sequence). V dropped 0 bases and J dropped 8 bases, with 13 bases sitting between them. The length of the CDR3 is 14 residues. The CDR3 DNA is TGTGCCACCAGCAGAGACAGGCAAGGCTACGGCTACACCTTC. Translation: CATSRDRQGYGYTF.

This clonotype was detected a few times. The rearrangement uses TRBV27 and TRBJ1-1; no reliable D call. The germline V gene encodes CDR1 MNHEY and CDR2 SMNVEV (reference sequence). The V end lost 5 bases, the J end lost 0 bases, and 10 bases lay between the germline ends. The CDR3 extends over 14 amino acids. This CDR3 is CASSEIGLNTEAFF. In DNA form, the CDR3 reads TGTGCCAGCAGTGAGATAGGATTGAACACTGAAGCTTTCTTT.

The CDR3 coding sequence is TGTGCCAGCAGCTTTGGTACAGGGGGAGGAAGCTCCTATAATTCACCCCTCCACTTT. Protein: CASSFGTGGGSSYNSPLHF. The rearrangement links TRBV7-9 to TRBJ1-6, with TRBD1 matching over 8 bases. J was trimmed by 0 bases and V by 3 bases; bases with no gene match: 10. Germline V gene data show CDR1 as SEHNR and CDR2 as FQNEAQ (reference sequence). This CDR3 is 19 amino acids long.

The chain's CDR3 is CASSWRTGPYEQYV. CDR3 DNA sequence: TGTGCCAGCAGCTGGCGGACAGGACCCTACGAGCAGTACGTC. This chain joins TRBV5-5 and TRBJ2-7, with TRBD1 matching 7 bases. The V and J ends lost 3 bases and 2 bases, in that order; junction bases with no gene match: 5. CDR3 length: 14 amino acids. Germline V gives CDR1 SGHKS, CDR2 YYEKEE (reference sequence).

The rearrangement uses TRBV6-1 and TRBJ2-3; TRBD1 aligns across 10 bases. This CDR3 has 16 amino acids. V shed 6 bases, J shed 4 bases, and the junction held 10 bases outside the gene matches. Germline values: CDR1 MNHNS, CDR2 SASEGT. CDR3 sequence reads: CASSLNPGQGSDTQYF. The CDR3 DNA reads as TGTGCCAGCAGCTTAAACCCGGGACAGGGGTCAGATACGCAGTATTTT.

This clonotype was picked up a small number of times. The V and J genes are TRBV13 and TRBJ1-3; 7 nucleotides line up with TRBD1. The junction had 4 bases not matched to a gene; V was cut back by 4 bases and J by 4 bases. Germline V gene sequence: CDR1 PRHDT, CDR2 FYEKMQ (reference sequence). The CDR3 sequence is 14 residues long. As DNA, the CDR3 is TGTGCCAGCAGCTCCAGACAGGGAGGAAACACCATATATTTT. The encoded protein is CASSSRQGGNTIYF. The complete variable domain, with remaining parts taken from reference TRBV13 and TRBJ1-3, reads AAGVIQSPRHLIKEKRETATLKCYPIPRHDTVYWYQQGPGQDPQFLISFYEKMQSDKGSIPDRFSAQQFSDYHSELNMSSLELGDSALYFCASSSRQGGNTIYFGEGSWLTVV.

The CDR3: CASKPALTDGYTF. In DNA, the CDR3 is TGTGCCAGCAAGCCGGCGCTTACGGATGGCTACACCTTC. The J gene is TRBJ1-2, the V gene TRBV6-5; no definite D call. The CDR3 spans 13 residues. Trimming stripped 7 bases from V and 6 bases from J, with 15 bases between. In germline, CDR1 is MNHEY, CDR2 SVGAGI.

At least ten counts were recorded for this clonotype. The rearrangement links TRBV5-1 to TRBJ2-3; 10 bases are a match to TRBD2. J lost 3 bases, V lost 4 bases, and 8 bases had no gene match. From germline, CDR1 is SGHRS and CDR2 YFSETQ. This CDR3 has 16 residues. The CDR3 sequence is CASSPPLAGDTDTQYF. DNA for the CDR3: TGCGCCAGCAGCCCTCCGCTAGCGGGGGATACAGATACGCAGTATTTT.

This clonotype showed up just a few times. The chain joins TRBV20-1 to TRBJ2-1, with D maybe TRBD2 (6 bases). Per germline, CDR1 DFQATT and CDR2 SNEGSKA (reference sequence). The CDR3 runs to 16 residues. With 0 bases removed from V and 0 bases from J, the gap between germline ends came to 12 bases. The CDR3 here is CSAREVPGVSYNEQFF. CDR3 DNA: TGCAGTGCTAGAGAAGTGCCGGGGGTCTCCTACAATGAGCAGTTCTTC.

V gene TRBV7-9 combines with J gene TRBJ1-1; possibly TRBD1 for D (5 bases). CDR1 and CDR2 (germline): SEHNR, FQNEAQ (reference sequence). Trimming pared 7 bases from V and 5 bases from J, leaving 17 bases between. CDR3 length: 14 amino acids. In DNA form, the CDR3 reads TGTGCCAGCACCCCCAAGGGGCAGTTTACTGAAGCTTTCTTT. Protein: CASTPKGQFTEAFF.

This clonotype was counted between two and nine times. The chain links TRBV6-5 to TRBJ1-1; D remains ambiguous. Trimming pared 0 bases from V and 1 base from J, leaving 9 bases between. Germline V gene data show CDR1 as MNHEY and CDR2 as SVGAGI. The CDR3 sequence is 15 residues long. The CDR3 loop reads CASSYSWQQNTEAFF. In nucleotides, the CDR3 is TGTGCCAGCAGTTACTCGTGGCAGCAGAACACTGAAGCTTTCTTT.

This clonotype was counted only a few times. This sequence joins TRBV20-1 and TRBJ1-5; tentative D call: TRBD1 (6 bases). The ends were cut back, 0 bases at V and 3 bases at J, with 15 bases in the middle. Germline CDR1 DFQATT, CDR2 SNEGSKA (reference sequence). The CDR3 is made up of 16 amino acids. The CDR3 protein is CSAREGAAFFNQPQHF. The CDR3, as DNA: TGCAGTGCTAGAGAGGGGGCGGCCTTCTTCAATCAGCCCCAGCATTTT.

CDR3 nucleotide sequence: TGTGCCAGCAGCTCTGCGAGCGTAGAACCATACGTC. Its protein is CASSSASVEPYV. The genes are TRBV7-9 and TRBJ2-7; the D is unclear. CDR1 SEHNR and CDR2 FQNEAQ come from the germline V gene (reference sequence). V lost 4 bases and J lost 13, with 17 bases in between. This CDR3 has 12 amino acids.

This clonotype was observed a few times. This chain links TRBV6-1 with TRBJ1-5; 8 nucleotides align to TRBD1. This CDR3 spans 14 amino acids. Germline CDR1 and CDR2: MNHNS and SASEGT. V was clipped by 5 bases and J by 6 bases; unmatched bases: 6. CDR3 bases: TGTGCCAGCAGTCCGGGACAGGTAGGTCAGCCCCAGCATTTT. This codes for CASSPGQVGQPQHF.

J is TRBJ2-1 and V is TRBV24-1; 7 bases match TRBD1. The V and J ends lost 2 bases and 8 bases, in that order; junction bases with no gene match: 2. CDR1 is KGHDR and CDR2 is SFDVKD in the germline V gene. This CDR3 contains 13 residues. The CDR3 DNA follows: TGTGCCACCAGTGATTGGGACAGCCATGAGCAGTTCTTC. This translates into CATSDWDSHEQFF.

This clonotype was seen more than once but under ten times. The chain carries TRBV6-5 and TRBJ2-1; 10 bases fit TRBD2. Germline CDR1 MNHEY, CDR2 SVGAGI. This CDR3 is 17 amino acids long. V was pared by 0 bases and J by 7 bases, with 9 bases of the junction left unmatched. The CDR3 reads CASSYSRRLAGVNEQFF. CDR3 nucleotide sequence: TGTGCCAGCAGTTACTCGAGAAGGCTAGCGGGGGTGAATGAGCAGTTCTTC.

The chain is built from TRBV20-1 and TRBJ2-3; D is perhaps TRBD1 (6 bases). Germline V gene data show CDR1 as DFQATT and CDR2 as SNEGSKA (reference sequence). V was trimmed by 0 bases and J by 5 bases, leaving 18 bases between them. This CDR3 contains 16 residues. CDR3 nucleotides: TGCAGTGCTAGAGATCCCATGGCAGGGGACGGAGATACGCAGTATTTT. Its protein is CSARDPMAGDGDTQYF.